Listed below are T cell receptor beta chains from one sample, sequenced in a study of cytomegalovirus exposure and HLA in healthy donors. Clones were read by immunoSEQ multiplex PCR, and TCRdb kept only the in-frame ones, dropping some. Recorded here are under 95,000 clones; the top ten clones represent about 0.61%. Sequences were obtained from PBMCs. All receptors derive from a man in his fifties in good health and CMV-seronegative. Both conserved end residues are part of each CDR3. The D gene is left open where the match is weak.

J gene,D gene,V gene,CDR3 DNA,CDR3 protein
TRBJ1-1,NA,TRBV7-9,TGTGCCAGCAGCTTATTGGCAGGGGACACTGAAGCTTTCTTT,CASSLLAGDTEAFF
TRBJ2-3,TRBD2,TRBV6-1,TGTGCCAGCTTAGCGGGGAACACAGATACGCAGTATTTT,CASLAGNTDTQYF
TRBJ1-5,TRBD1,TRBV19,TGTGCCAGTAGCCAGGACAGGGGAGGACAGCCCCAGCATTTT,CASSQDRGGQPQHF
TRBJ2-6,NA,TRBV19,TGTGCCAGTAATTGGGGGGGCCTCTCTGGGGCCAACGTCCTGACTTTC,CASNWGGLSGANVLTF
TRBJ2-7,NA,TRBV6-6,TGTGCCAGCAGTTTTACAGACGAGCAGTACTTC,CASSFTDEQYF
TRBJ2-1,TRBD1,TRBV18,TGTGCCAGCTCACCGTTTGTCCCGGGACAGGGGATCAATGAGCAGTTCTTC,CASSPFVPGQGINEQFF
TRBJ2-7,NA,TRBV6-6,TGTGCCAGCAGTTACTCACATGCTTACTACGAGCAGTACTTC,CASSYSHAYYEQYF
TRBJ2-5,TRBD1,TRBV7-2,TGTGCCAGCAGCTTTCGACAGGGGACTGGAGAGACCCAGTACTTC,CASSFRQGTGETQYF
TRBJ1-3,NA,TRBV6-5,TGTGCCAGCAGTTACTCGGGGGCGCAAGGAAACACCATATATTTT,CASSYSGAQGNTIYF
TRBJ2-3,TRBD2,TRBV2,TGTGCCAGCGGCGGGGGGCCGCATACGCAGTATTTT,CASGGGPHTQYF
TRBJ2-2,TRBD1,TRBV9,TGTGCCAGCAGCGTACAGGACAGGCTCCCCGGGGAGCTGTTTTTT,CASSVQDRLPGELFF
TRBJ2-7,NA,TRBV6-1,TGTGCCAGCGGGTCCCTGACAGCCACCTATGTCCAGTACTTC,CASGSLTATYVQYF
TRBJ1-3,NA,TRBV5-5,TGTGCCAGCAGCGATATCAGGGTCCGCTCTGGAAACACCATATATTTT,CASSDIRVRSGNTIYF
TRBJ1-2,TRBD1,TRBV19,TGTGCCAGTAGTATTGGGACAGGGGCTATGTATGGCTACACCTTC,CASSIGTGAMYGYTF
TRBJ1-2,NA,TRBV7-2,TGTGCCAGCAGCCCCGGACAAGCTAACTATGGCTACACCTTC,CASSPGQANYGYTF
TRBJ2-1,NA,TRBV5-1,TGCGCCAGCAGCTCGGCAGGGTACAATGAGCAGTTCTTC,CASSSAGYNEQFF
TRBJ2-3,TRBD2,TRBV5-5,TGTGCCAGCAGCCCCCGGGGGGGCACAGATACGCAGTATTTT,CASSPRGGTDTQYF
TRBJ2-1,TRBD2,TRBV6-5,TGTGCCAGCAGCCCCTTCGGGGGGGAATACAATGAGCAGTTCTTC,CASSPFGGEYNEQFF
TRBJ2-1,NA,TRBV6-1,TGTGCCAGCAGAGATTCAACAAGGATGAGGAATGAGCAGTTCTTC,CASRDSTRMRNEQFF